This T cell receptor beta chain was recovered during a study of siplizumab effects on memory and regulatory T cells. The CDR3 has 13 residues. Germline V CDR1 and CDR2: MGHRA, YSYEKL. V dropped 0 bases and J dropped 7 bases, with 6 bases sitting between them. On this clone: What it binds is unknown.

Libraries were prepared by immunoSEQ multiplex PCR; TCRdb keeps only in-frame clonotypes and omits some of them. The table lists 70,000 to 90,000 clones, 93% of them singletons. The study, taken as a whole, reports: A major contribution to the alloresponse seemed to be made by naive T cells, which seemed more diverse than memory cells. Only a minority of proliferating CD4+ or CD8+ clones had an assignable naive or memory phenotype, with roughly 80-95% lacking one. In siplizumab cultures, the suppressive function of proliferating Tregs remained unconfirmed.

Sequencing was performed on CD8+ T cells sorted from blood. This TCR came from a human donor in good health. The chain combines TRBV4-1 with TRBJ2-2; D not resolved. CDR3 bases: TGCGCCAGCAGCCAAGATCAGGACGGGGAGCTGTTTTTT. As protein: CASSQDQDGELFF.